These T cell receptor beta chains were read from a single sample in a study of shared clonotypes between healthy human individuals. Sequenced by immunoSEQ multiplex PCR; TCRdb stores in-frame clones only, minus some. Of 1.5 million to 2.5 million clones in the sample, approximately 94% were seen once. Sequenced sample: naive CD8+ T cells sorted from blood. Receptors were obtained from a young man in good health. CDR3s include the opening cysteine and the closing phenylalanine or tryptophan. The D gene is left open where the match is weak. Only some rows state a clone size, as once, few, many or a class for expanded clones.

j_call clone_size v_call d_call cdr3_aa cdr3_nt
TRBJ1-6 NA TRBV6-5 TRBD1 CASSPGQGVHSPLHF TGTGCCAGCAGTCCGGGACAGGGGGTTCATTCACCCCTCCACTTT
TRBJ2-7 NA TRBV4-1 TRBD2 CASSQKGAAGASYEQYF TGCGCCAGCAGCCAAAAAGGGGCGGCGGGAGCCTCCTACGAGCAGTACTTC
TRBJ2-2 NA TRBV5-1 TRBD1 CASSLDRGRSGTGELFF TGCGCCAGCAGCTTGGACAGGGGGCGCAGTGGCACCGGGGAGCTGTTTTTT
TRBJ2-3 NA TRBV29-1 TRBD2 CSVQAGADTQYF TGCAGCGTGCAAGCGGGAGCAGATACGCAGTATTTT
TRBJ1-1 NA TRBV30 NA CAWSTGWLPTEAFF TGTGCCTGGAGTACGGGGTGGCTCCCTACTGAAGCTTTCTTT
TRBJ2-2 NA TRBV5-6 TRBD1 CASSLGQVVNTGELFF TGTGCCAGCAGTTTGGGACAGGTGGTGAACACCGGGGAGCTGTTTTTT
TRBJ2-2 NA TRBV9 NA CASSGHTGELFF TGTGCCAGCAGCGGCCACACCGGGGAGCTGTTTTTT
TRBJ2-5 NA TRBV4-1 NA CASSQEHRPQETQYF TGCGCCAGCAGCCAAGAGCACAGACCTCAAGAGACCCAGTACTTC
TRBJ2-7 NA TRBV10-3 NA CAISDVEGPYEQYF TGTGCCATCAGTGACGTTGAGGGGCCCTACGAGCAGTACTTC
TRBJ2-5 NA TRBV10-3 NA CAISVDSGVGTQYF TGTGCCATCAGTGTCGACTCAGGGGTTGGCACACAGTACTTC
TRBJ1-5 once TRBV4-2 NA CASSQEDFNQPQHF TGTGCCAGCAGCCAAGAGGACTTCAATCAGCCCCAGCATTTT